A selection of T cell receptor beta chains follows, all from one sample in a study of cytomegalovirus exposure and HLA in healthy donors. Profiling relied on immunoSEQ multiplex PCR, and the TCRdb table lists in-frame clones only, not all of them. Of about 330,000 clones listed, roughly 87% are singletons. The specimen was PBMCs. Source of these receptors: a woman in her 30s in good health and CMV-seropositive. Each CDR3 is given with its conserved first and last residue. The D gene is left open where the match is weak. Clone size is stated in some rows and not others, as once, few, many or a class when expanded.

J: TRBJ2-7
V: TRBV7-3
D: NA
size: NA
CDR3: CASSLMGDYEQYF
DNA: TGTGCCAGCAGCTTAATGGGGGACTACGAGCAGTACTTC

J: TRBJ2-3
V: TRBV7-6
D: NA
size: NA
CDR3: CASSYRDIRTDTQYF
DNA: TGTGCCAGCAGCTACCGGGACATTCGCACAGATACGCAGTATTTT

J: TRBJ1-1
V: TRBV9
D: NA
size: NA
CDR3: CASSVVSGEAFF
DNA: TGTGCCAGCAGCGTAGTATCAGGGGAAGCTTTCTTT

J: TRBJ2-2
V: TRBV2
D: NA
size: NA
CDR3: CASSEGTGRSNTGELFF
DNA: TGTGCCAGCAGTGAGGGAACAGGCCGTTCGAACACCGGGGAGCTGTTTTTT

J: TRBJ2-5
V: TRBV15
D: NA
size: NA
CDR3: CATKYGQETQYF
DNA: TGTGCCACCAAGTATGGCCAAGAGACCCAGTACTTC

J: TRBJ2-1
V: TRBV11-1
D: NA
size: NA
CDR3: CASSFGRGNEQFF
DNA: TGTGCCAGCAGCTTTGGCAGGGGCAATGAGCAGTTCTTC

J: TRBJ2-7
V: TRBV5-4
D: TRBD2
size: NA
CDR3: CASSLTSGGYEQYF
DNA: TGTGCCAGCAGCTTAACTAGCGGGGGCTACGAGCAGTACTTC

J: TRBJ1-5
V: TRBV27
D: NA
size: NA
CDR3: CASSFGGYSNQPQHF
DNA: TGTGCCAGCAGTTTCGGGGGGTATAGCAATCAGCCCCAGCATTTT

J: TRBJ1-1
V: TRBV5-1
D: NA
size: NA
CDR3: CASSLEAIFGVGVTEAFF
DNA: TGCGCCAGCAGCTTGGAGGCGATTTTTGGGGTTGGCGTCACTGAAGCTTTCTTT

J: TRBJ1-2
V: TRBV25-1
D: NA
size: NA
CDR3: CASSDRGAYYGYTF
DNA: TGTGCCAGCAGTGACAGGGGAGCGTACTATGGCTACACCTTC

J: TRBJ1-1
V: TRBV9
D: TRBD1
size: NA
CDR3: CASSEGDRQITEAFF
DNA: TGTGCCAGCAGCGAGGGGGACAGGCAGATCACTGAAGCTTTCTTT

J: TRBJ1-6
V: TRBV2
D: TRBD1
size: NA
CDR3: CAGASTSGQGSPLHF
DNA: TGTGCCGGGGCTTCCACATCGGGACAGGGCTCACCCCTCCACTTT

J: TRBJ2-3
V: TRBV7-2
D: NA
size: NA
CDR3: CASSLAGGREQYF
DNA: TGTGCCAGCAGCTTAGCGGGTGGCAGGGAGCAGTATTTT

J: TRBJ2-6
V: TRBV11-2
D: NA
size: NA
CDR3: CASSLNSGANVLTF
DNA: TGTGCCAGCAGCTTAAACTCTGGGGCCAACGTCCTGACTTTC

J: TRBJ2-7
V: TRBV29-1
D: NA
size: NA
CDR3: CSVEVAAGYEQYF
DNA: TGCAGCGTTGAGGTTGCGGCAGGCTACGAGCAGTACTTC

J: TRBJ2-1
V: TRBV7-6
D: NA
size: medium-sized
CDR3: CASSFFGYNEQFF
DNA: TGTGCCAGCAGCTTTTTTGGTTACAATGAGCAGTTCTTC

J: TRBJ1-1
V: TRBV7-9
D: TRBD1
size: NA
CDR3: CASSLVGGQNEAFF
DNA: TGTGCCAGCAGCTTAGTAGGGGGACAGAATGAAGCTTTCTTT

J: TRBJ1-5
V: TRBV19
D: NA
size: NA
CDR3: CASSTWTVSSQPQHF
DNA: TGTGCCAGTAGTACCTGGACAGTGAGTAGTCAGCCCCAGCATTTT

J: TRBJ1-2
V: TRBV2
D: NA
size: NA
CDR3: CASSERRGTHLGGYTF
DNA: TGTGCCAGCAGTGAAAGGAGGGGGACCCACCTTGGAGGCTACACCTTC

J: TRBJ2-5
V: TRBV19
D: TRBD2
size: NA
CDR3: CASSIEASGRRVGETQYF
DNA: TGTGCCAGTAGTATAGAAGCTAGCGGGAGACGGGTCGGAGAGACCCAGTACTTC

J: TRBJ2-7
V: TRBV18
D: NA
size: NA
CDR3: CASSPIQSGEQYF
DNA: TGTGCCAGCTCACCGATACAGAGCGGTGAGCAGTACTTC

J: TRBJ1-2
V: TRBV7-2
D: NA
size: NA
CDR3: CASSFGPLEGYGYTF
DNA: TGTGCCAGCAGCTTCGGTCCGCTCGAGGGCTATGGCTACACCTTC

J: TRBJ2-1
V: TRBV4-2
D: NA
size: NA
CDR3: CASSQEGGSYNEQFF
DNA: TGTGCCAGCAGCCAAGAAGGGGGATCCTACAATGAGCAGTTCTTC

J: TRBJ2-7
V: TRBV5-1
D: NA
size: NA
CDR3: CASSLEGWSPSSYEQYF
DNA: TGCGCCAGCAGCTTGGAGGGGTGGAGCCCGTCCTCCTACGAGCAGTACTTC

J: TRBJ2-3
V: TRBV29-1
D: NA
size: NA
CDR3: CSVVASPKLTDTQYF
DNA: TGCAGCGTTGTAGCTAGCCCGAAACTTACAGATACGCAGTATTTT

J: TRBJ2-1
V: TRBV4-1
D: NA
size: NA
CDR3: CASSPNPTYNEQFF
DNA: TGCGCCAGCAGCCCAAACCCTACATACAATGAGCAGTTCTTC

J: TRBJ2-5
V: TRBV15
D: TRBD2
size: NA
CDR3: CATSRGEAGVLFGETQYF
DNA: TGTGCCACCAGCAGAGGGGAAGCGGGAGTTTTATTCGGAGAGACCCAGTACTTC

J: TRBJ1-3
V: TRBV7-6
D: NA
size: NA
CDR3: CASSLATASGNTIYF
DNA: TGTGCCAGCAGCTTAGCGACAGCCTCTGGAAACACCATATATTTT

J: TRBJ1-1
V: TRBV11-1
D: TRBD1
size: NA
CDR3: CASSSRQGRNTEAFF
DNA: TGTGCCAGCAGCTCCCGACAGGGGAGGAACACTGAAGCTTTCTTT

J: TRBJ1-5
V: TRBV7-8
D: NA
size: few
CDR3: CASSPTRDIHQPQHF
DNA: TGTGCCAGCAGCCCGACGAGGGACATCCATCAGCCCCAGCATTTT

J: TRBJ2-1
V: TRBV29-1
D: TRBD2
size: NA
CDR3: CSVETPSGVYNEQFF
DNA: TGCAGCGTTGAAACCCCTAGCGGGGTCTACAATGAGCAGTTCTTC

J: TRBJ2-5
V: TRBV11-2
D: NA
size: once
CDR3: CASSRNSQETQYF
DNA: TGTGCCAGCAGCAGAAACAGTCAAGAGACCCAGTACTTC

J: TRBJ2-7
V: TRBV11-2
D: TRBD1
size: NA
CDR3: CASSPRQGLRSYEQYF
DNA: TGTGCCAGCAGCCCCCGACAGGGCTTGCGCTCCTACGAGCAGTACTTC

J: TRBJ1-5
V: TRBV28
D: NA
size: NA
CDR3: CASSLGSTQHF
DNA: TGTGCCAGCAGTTTGGGGTCTACCCAGCATTTT

J: TRBJ2-2
V: TRBV6-4
D: TRBD2
size: NA
CDR3: CASSLAAAGELFF
DNA: TGTGCCAGCAGCCTAGCGGCTGCCGGGGAGCTGTTTTTT

J: TRBJ1-1
V: TRBV6-1
D: NA
size: NA
CDR3: CASSEWGTSNTEAFF
DNA: TGTGCCAGCAGTGAATGGGGGACGTCGAACACTGAAGCTTTCTTT

J: TRBJ1-2
V: TRBV18
D: TRBD1
size: NA
CDR3: CASSPKTGQLNYGYTF
DNA: TGTGCCAGCTCACCTAAGACGGGACAGCTAAACTATGGCTACACCTTC

J: TRBJ2-1
V: TRBV6-6
D: TRBD2
size: once
CDR3: CASRLANEQFF
DNA: TGTGCCTCAAGACTAGCCAATGAGCAGTTCTTC

J: TRBJ1-3
V: TRBV16
D: NA
size: NA
CDR3: CASSQSPWDGGNTIYF
DNA: TGTGCCAGCAGCCAATCGCCCTGGGACGGTGGAAACACCATATATTTT

J: TRBJ1-2
V: TRBV30
D: TRBD1
size: NA
CDR3: CAWSPGTGVGYTF
DNA: TGTGCCTGGTCTCCCGGGACAGGGGTCGGCTACACCTTC

J: TRBJ2-2
V: TRBV6-5
D: TRBD1
size: NA
CDR3: CASSYDRAAGELFF
DNA: TGTGCCAGCAGTTACGACAGGGCGGCCGGGGAGCTGTTTTTT

J: TRBJ2-7
V: TRBV29-1
D: NA
size: NA
CDR3: CSGTKAGDSYEQYF
DNA: TGCAGCGGTACGAAGGCAGGGGATTCCTACGAGCAGTACTTC

J: TRBJ1-1
V: TRBV29-1
D: NA
size: NA
CDR3: CSVEALEGSEAFF
DNA: TGCAGCGTTGAAGCGTTAGAGGGATCTGAAGCTTTCTTT

J: TRBJ1-2
V: TRBV29-1
D: TRBD1
size: NA
CDR3: CSVTGTGQTYGYTF
DNA: TGCAGCGTCACCGGGACAGGGCAGACCTATGGCTACACCTTC

J: TRBJ2-7
V: TRBV6-5
D: TRBD2
size: NA
CDR3: CASSYSGSPYF
DNA: TGTGCCAGCAGTTACAGCGGGAGCCCGTACTTC

J: TRBJ2-1
V: TRBV5-6
D: NA
size: NA
CDR3: CASSFGNNEQFF
DNA: TGTGCCAGCAGCTTTGGCAACAATGAGCAGTTCTTC

J: TRBJ1-2
V: TRBV7-2
D: NA
size: NA
CDR3: CASSLETSLNYGYTF
DNA: TGTGCCAGCAGCTTAGAGACAAGTCTGAACTATGGCTACACCTTC

J: TRBJ2-1
V: TRBV13
D: NA
size: NA
CDR3: CASNHGAQYNEQFF
DNA: TGTGCCAGCAACCACGGGGCACAATACAATGAGCAGTTCTTC

J: TRBJ2-7
V: TRBV19
D: NA
size: NA
CDR3: CASSVSLFFYEQYF
DNA: TGTGCCAGTAGTGTCTCGCTTTTTTTCTACGAGCAGTACTTC

J: TRBJ1-3
V: TRBV27
D: TRBD1
size: NA
CDR3: CASSQGDTIYF
DNA: TGTGCCAGCAGTCAGGGGGACACCATATATTTT

J: TRBJ2-7
V: TRBV19
D: NA
size: NA
CDR3: CASSIGETYEQYF
DNA: TGTGCCAGTAGTATAGGGGAGACCTACGAGCAGTACTTC

J: TRBJ1-1
V: TRBV18
D: NA
size: NA
CDR3: CASSPGGDTEAFF
DNA: TGTGCCAGCTCACCAGGGGGTGACACTGAAGCTTTCTTT

J: TRBJ1-6
V: TRBV4-2
D: TRBD1
size: NA
CDR3: CASSQVGGGEVYNSPLHF
DNA: TGTGCCAGCAGCCAAGTGGGAGGGGGCGAGGTTTATAATTCACCCCTCCACTTT